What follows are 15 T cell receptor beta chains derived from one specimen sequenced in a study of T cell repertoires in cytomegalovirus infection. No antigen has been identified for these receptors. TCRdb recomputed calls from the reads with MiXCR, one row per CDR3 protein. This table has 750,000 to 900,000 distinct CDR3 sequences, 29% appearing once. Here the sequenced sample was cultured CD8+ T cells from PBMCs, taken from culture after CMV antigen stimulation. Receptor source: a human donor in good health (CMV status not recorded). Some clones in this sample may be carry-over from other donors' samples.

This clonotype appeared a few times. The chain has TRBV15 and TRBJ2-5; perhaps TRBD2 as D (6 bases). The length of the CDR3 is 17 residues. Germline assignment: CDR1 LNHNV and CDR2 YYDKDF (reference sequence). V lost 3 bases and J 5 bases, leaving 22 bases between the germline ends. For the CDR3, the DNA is TGTGCCACCAGCAGCCCGGATGGCGGGGCAAGCGCGGAGACCCAGTACTTC. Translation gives CATSSPDGGASAETQYF.

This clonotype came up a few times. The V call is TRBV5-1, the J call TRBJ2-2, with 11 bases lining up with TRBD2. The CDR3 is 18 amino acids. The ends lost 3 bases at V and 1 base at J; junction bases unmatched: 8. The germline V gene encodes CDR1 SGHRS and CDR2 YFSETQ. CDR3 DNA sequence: TGCGCCAGCAGCTGGCCGACTAGCGGGGACGGGAACACCGGGGAGCTGTTTTTT. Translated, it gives CASSWPTSGDGNTGELFF. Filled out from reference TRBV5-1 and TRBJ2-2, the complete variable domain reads KAGVTQTPRYLIKTRGQQVTLSCSPISGHRSVSWYQQTPGQGLQFLFEYFSETQRNKGNFPGRFSGRQFSNSRSEMNVSTLELGDSALYLCASSWPTSGDGNTGELFFGEGSRLTVL.

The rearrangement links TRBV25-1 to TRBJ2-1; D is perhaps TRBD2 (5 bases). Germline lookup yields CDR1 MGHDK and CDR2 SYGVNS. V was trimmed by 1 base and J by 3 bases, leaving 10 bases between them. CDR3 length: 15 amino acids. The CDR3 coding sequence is TGTGCCAGCAGTGAATGGTCCGGGGTCTACAATGAGCAGTTCTTC. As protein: CASSEWSGVYNEQFF.

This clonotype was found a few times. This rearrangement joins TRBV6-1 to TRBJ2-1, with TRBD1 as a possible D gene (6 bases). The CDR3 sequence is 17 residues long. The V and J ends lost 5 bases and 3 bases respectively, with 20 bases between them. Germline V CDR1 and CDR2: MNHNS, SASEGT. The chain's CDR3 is CASSSLTSGAFYNEQFF. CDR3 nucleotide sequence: TGTGCCAGCAGTTCCTTAACTTCAGGGGCGTTCTACAATGAGCAGTTCTTC.

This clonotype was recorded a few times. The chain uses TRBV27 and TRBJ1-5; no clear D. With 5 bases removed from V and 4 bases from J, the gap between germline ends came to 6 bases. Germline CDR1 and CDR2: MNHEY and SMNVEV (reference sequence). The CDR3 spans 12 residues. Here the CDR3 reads CASSDQNQPQHF. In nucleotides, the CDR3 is TGTGCCAGCAGTGATCAGAATCAGCCCCAGCATTTT.

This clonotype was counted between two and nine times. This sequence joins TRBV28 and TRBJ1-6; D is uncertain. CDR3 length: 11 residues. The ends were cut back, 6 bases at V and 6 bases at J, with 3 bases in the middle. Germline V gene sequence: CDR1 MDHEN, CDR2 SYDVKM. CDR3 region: CASRFNSPLHF. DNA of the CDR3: TGTGCCAGCAGATTTAATTCACCCCTCCACTTT.

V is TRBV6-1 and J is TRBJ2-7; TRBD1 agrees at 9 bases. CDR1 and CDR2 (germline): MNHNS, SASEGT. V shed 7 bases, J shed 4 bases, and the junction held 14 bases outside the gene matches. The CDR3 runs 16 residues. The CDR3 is CASKRGTGPFKYEQYF. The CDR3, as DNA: TGTGCCAGCAAAAGAGGGACAGGGCCCTTTAAGTACGAGCAGTACTTC.

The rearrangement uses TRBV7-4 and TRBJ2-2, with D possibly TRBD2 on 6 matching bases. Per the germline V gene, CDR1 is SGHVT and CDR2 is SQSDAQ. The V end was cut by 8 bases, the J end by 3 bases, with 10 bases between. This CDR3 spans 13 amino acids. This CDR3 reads CASFLADTGELFF. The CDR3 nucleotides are TGTGCCAGCTTTTTAGCGGACACCGGGGAGCTGTTTTTT.

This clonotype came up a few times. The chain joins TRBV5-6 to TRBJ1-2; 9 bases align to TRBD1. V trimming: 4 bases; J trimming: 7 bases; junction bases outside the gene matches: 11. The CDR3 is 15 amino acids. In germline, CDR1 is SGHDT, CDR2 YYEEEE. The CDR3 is CASSPPGQGRSGYTF. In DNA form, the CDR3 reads TGTGCCAGCAGCCCACCGGGACAGGGAAGGTCTGGCTACACCTTC.

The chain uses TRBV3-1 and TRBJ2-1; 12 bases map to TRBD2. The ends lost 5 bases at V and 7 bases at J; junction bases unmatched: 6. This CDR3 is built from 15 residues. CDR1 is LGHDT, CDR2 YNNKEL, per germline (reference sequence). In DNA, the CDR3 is TGTGCCAGCAGCTCTAGCGGGGGGGCCGATAATGAGCAGTTCTTC. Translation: CASSSSGGADNEQFF.

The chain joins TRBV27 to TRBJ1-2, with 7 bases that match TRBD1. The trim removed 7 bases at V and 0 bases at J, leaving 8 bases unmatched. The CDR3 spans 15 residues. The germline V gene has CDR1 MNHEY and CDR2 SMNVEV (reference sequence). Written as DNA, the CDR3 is TGTGCCAGCAAAGAGGGGGCGACGACTAACTATGGCTACACCTTC. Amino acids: CASKEGATTNYGYTF.

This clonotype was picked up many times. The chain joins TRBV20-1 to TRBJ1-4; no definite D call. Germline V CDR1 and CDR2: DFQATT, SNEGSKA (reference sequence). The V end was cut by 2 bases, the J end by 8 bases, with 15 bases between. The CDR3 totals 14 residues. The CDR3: CSARSRHGMEKLFF. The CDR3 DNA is TGCAGTGCTAGATCCCGACACGGAATGGAAAAACTGTTTTTT.

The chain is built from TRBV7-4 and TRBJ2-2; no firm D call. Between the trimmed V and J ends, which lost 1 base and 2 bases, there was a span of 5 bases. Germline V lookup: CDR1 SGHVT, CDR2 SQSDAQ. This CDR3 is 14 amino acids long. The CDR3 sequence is CASSLVFNTGELFF. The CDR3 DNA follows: TGTGCCAGCAGCTTAGTCTTCAACACCGGGGAGCTGTTTTTT.

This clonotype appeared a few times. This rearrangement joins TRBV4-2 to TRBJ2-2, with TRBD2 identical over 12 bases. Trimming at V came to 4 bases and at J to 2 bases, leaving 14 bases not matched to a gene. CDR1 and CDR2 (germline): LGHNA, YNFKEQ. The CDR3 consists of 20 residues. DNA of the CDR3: TGTGCCAGCAGCCCAGTGTCTAGCGGGGGGGCCGTAGTAAACACCGGGGAGCTGTTTTTT. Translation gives CASSPVSSGGAVVNTGELFF.

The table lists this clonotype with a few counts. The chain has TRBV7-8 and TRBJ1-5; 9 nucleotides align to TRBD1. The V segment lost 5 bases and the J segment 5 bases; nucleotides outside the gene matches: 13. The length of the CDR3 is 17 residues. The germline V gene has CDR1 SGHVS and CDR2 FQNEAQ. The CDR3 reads CASSPSYTGGNYQPQHF. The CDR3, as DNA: TGTGCCAGCAGCCCATCGTATACAGGGGGCAATTATCAGCCCCAGCATTTT.